Shown below are 24 T cell receptor beta chains from a single sample sequenced in a study of blood T cell repertoires in COVID-19. TCRdb's table, derived via immunoSEQ multiplex PCR, lists solely in-frame clones and lacks some. The sample contains some 260,000 clones, roughly 87% of which appear only once. The sequenced sample was peripheral blood. The source of these receptors is a man younger than 35 with active or convalescent COVID-19.

CDR3 in amino acids: CATRGGGTAQETQYF. Written as DNA, the CDR3 is TGTGCCACCCGAGGGGGCGGGACAGCACAAGAGACCCAGTACTTC. The chain has TRBV6-5 and TRBJ2-5; TRBD1 might be the D (7 bases). The CDR3 length is 15 residues. The germline gives CDR1 MNHEY, CDR2 SVGAGI. The V end lost 10 bases, the J end lost 2 bases, and 20 bases lay between the germline ends.

The V call is TRBV12-3 or TRBV12-4, the J call TRBJ1-2; D is unclear. The CDR3 is made up of 12 amino acids. Between the trimmed V and J ends, which lost 4 bases and 1 base, there was a span of 4 bases. CDR3 region: CASSYSNYGYTF. CDR3 bases: TGTGCCAGCAGTTACAGTAACTATGGCTACACCTTC.

The table lists this clone with a count of one. Since no conserved phenylalanine or tryptophan closes the CDR3, a read error is the likely cause. CDR3 coding DNA: TGTGCCAGCAGTCCGCCCAGCGGGGGGGGTAGCGGGGAGCTGTTTCTT. Translated, it gives CASSPPSGGGSGELFL. The V gene is TRBV7-2, the J gene TRBJ2-2, with 10 bases fitting TRBD2. The germline CDR1 and CDR2 sequences are SGHTA and FQGNSA. J gave up 7 bases and V 6 bases, and 11 bases lay outside the gene matches. There are 16 residues in the CDR3.

The chain is built from TRBV19 and TRBJ1-1; 10 positions match TRBD1. The CDR3 runs 13 residues. The germline V gene has CDR1 LNHDA and CDR2 SQIVND (reference sequence). Germline trimming cut 7 bases from V and 4 bases from J; bases unmatched to any gene: 3. The CDR3 region has the DNA TGTGCCAGTACCTGGGACAGGGGCACTGAAGCTTTCTTT. Its protein product is CASTWDRGTEAFF. The full variable domain, completed using reference TRBV19 and TRBJ1-1, is DGGITQSPKYLFRKEGQNVTLSCEQNLNHDAMYWYRQDPGQGLRLIYYSQIVNDFQKGDIAEGYSVSREKKESFPLTVTSAQKNPTAFYLCASTWDRGTEAFFGQGTRLTVV.

This chain connects TRBV7-9 to TRBJ2-5, with 10 bases identical to TRBD2. V lost 0 bases and J lost 5; bases outside the gene matches: 15. The CDR3 covers 19 residues. Germline V lookup: CDR1 SEHNR, CDR2 FQNEAQ (reference sequence). The CDR3 spells CASSLAPLAGALKRETQYF. For the CDR3, the DNA is TGTGCCAGCAGCTTAGCCCCCCTAGCGGGGGCCCTAAAAAGGGAGACCCAGTACTTC. Drawing the rest from reference TRBV7-9 and TRBJ2-5, the complete variable domain is DTGVSQNPRHKITKRGQNVTFRCDPISEHNRLYWYRQTLGQGPEFLTYFQNEAQLEKSRLLSDRFSAERPKGSFSTLEIQRTEQGDSAMYLCASSLAPLAGALKRETQYFGPGTRLLVL.

The chain links TRBV2 to TRBJ2-7; D is possibly TRBD1 (6 bases). Germline CDR1 SNHLY, CDR2 FYNNEI. V was shortened by 6 bases and J by 6 bases, with 18 bases between the two germline ends. The CDR3 is 14 residues long. Here the CDR3 reads CASSSERGFGEQYF. CDR3 sequence (DNA): TGTGCCAGCAGCTCGGAGAGGGGGTTTGGCGAGCAGTACTTC.

The chain carries TRBV10-3 and TRBJ1-4; 7 bases are shared with TRBD1. Trimming cost V 8 bases and J 5 bases; bases outside gene matches: 11. The CDR3 has 15 amino acids. Germline V gene lookup returns CDR1 ENHRY and CDR2 SYGVKD. CDR3: CAIGESAGGNEKLFF. CDR3 sequence (DNA): TGTGCCATCGGCGAAAGCGCAGGGGGGAATGAAAAACTGTTTTTT.

The chain recombines TRBV6-4 with TRBJ2-1; 8 nucleotides align to TRBD2. In germline, CDR1 is MRHNA, CDR2 SNTAGT. Losses at the gene ends were 3 bases for V and 6 bases for J; bases not matched to a gene: 7. The CDR3 is made up of 15 amino acids. CDR3 region: CASSERRGESNEQFF. The CDR3 bases are TGTGCCAGCAGTGAGAGGCGGGGGGAAAGCAATGAGCAGTTCTTC.

V gene TRBV6-2 or TRBV6-3 combines with J gene TRBJ2-1; D unresolved. Trimming stripped 0 bases from V and 4 bases from J, with 10 bases between. Germline V lookup: CDR1 MNHEY, CDR2 SVGEGT. The CDR3 totals 15 residues. CDR3 DNA: TGTGCCAGCAGTTACTCTAGTTCCCTTTACAATGAGCAGTTCTTC. The encoded protein is CASSYSSSLYNEQFF.

V gene TRBV9 combines with J gene TRBJ1-2; 10 nucleotides agree with TRBD1. V gave up 7 bases and J gave up 8 bases; unmatched junction bases: 5. CDR3 length equals 12 residues. In germline, CDR1 is SGDLS, CDR2 YYNGEE. The CDR3 loop reads CASGTGVGGYTF. CDR3 nucleotides: TGTGCCAGCGGGACAGGGGTTGGAGGCTACACCTTC.

The J gene is TRBJ2-5, the V gene TRBV3-1 (or the pseudogene TRBV3-2), with D uncertain. Germline CDR1 LGHDT, CDR2 YNNKEL (reference sequence). This CDR3 has 12 residues. V gave up 0 bases and J gave up 5 bases, with 4 bases separating them. CDR3 protein: CASSQDGETQYF. The CDR3, as DNA: TGTGCCAGCAGCCAAGATGGCGAGACCCAGTACTTC.

The chain couples TRBV11-2 to TRBJ1-1; D uncertain. The length of the CDR3 is 15 residues. The germline gives CDR1 SGHAT, CDR2 FQNNGV. V gave up 5 bases and J gave up 3 bases, with 16 bases separating them. CDR3 residues: CASSTGGLPDTEAFF. DNA of the CDR3: TGTGCCAGCAGCACCGGTGGGCTCCCGGACACTGAAGCTTTCTTT.

The chain is built from TRBV29-1 and TRBJ1-1; 10 positions agree with TRBD1. The CDR3 covers 15 residues. J lost 4 bases, V lost 5 bases, and 10 bases had no gene match. Per the germline V gene, CDR1 is SQVTM and CDR2 is ANQGSEA. DNA of the CDR3: TGCAGCGTTCCCTACTCTTGGACAGGGGGCACTGAAGCTTTCTTT. Residues: CSVPYSWTGGTEAFF.

This chain connects TRBV6-5 to TRBJ1-1, with D possibly matching TRBD1 (6 bases). This CDR3 has 13 residues. The V end lost 5 bases, the J end lost 7 bases, and 14 bases lay between the germline ends. Looked up from germline, CDR1 is MNHEY and CDR2 is SVGAGI. The CDR3 region has the DNA TGTGCCAGCAGTCTCCCAGGGGTGGGTGAAGCTTTCTTT. Protein product: CASSLPGVGEAFF.

In this sample, this clone turned up a few times. The rearrangement uses TRBV28 and TRBJ2-7, with 13 bases aligning to TRBD2. This CDR3 region has 16 residues. In germline, CDR1 is MDHEN, CDR2 SYDVKM. With 4 bases clipped from V and 5 bases from J, the junction kept 8 bases outside the gene matches. The CDR3 loop reads CASSSQLTSGRNEQYF. DNA of the CDR3: TGTGCCAGCAGTTCCCAACTGACTAGCGGGAGGAACGAGCAGTACTTC.

This chain uses TRBV6-2 or TRBV6-3 with TRBJ2-3; D unresolved. V was clipped by 0 bases and J by 2 bases, with 9 bases between them. The CDR3 sequence is 15 residues long. Germline V CDR1 and CDR2: MNHEY, SVGEGT. The CDR3 DNA follows: TGTGCCAGCAGTTACTCGCTGCAGATCACAGATACGCAGTATTTT. It yields the protein CASSYSLQITDTQYF.

The chain carries TRBV2 and TRBJ2-6; TRBD1 aligns across 7 bases. The V and J ends lost 7 bases and 4 bases, in that order; junction bases with no gene match: 10. There are 16 residues in the CDR3. Germline loops: CDR1 SNHLY, CDR2 FYNNEI. CDR3 region: CASIKGGASGANVLTF. CDR3 DNA sequence: TGTGCCAGCATTAAAGGGGGCGCGTCCGGGGCCAACGTCCTGACTTTC.

The chain combines TRBV5-5 with TRBJ2-1; D call uncertain. Germline V gene sequence: CDR1 SGHKS, CDR2 YYEKEE (reference sequence). Trimming left V 0 bases short and J 10 bases short, with 11 bases between. The CDR3 length is 13 residues. This CDR3 is CASSLVEAREQFF. The CDR3 nucleotides are TGTGCCAGCAGCTTGGTCGAGGCGCGGGAGCAGTTCTTC.

The chain is built from TRBV5-6 and TRBJ2-2; 7 bases map to TRBD1. J gave up 6 bases and V 6 bases, and 17 bases lay outside the gene matches. The CDR3 extends over 17 amino acids. Germline lookup yields CDR1 SGHDT and CDR2 YYEEEE. CDR3: CASTYYISRGIAGELFF. The CDR3, as DNA: TGTGCCAGCACCTATTATATAAGCAGGGGGATCGCCGGGGAGCTGTTTTTT.

This chain uses TRBV6-1 with TRBJ1-6; 12 bases are shared with TRBD1. CDR3 length equals 16 residues. CDR1 is MNHNS, CDR2 SASEGT, per germline. Losses at the gene ends were 3 bases for V and 10 bases for J; bases not matched to a gene: 7. The DNA of the CDR3 is TGTGCCAGCAGTGAGGGACAGGGGGCGCGATACTCACCCCTCCACTTT. Translation: CASSEGQGARYSPLHF.

This chain joins TRBV28 and TRBJ1-2; tentatively, D is TRBD1 (5 bases). The CDR3 runs 16 residues. CDR1 is MDHEN, CDR2 SYDVKM, per germline. The V gene lost 6 bases and the J gene lost 2 bases, with 19 bases spanning the gap. CDR3 in DNA: TGTGCCAGCAGCCCACCCTGGGGGGGGAAAAACTATGGCTACACCTTC. This sequence encodes CASSPPWGGKNYGYTF.

This sequence joins TRBV7-9 and TRBJ2-1; D gene uncertain. V shed 5 bases and J shed 7 bases, with 12 bases lying between them. The CDR3 has 13 residues. Looked up from germline, CDR1 is SEHNR and CDR2 is FQNEAQ (reference sequence). The CDR3 sequence is CASSPPGRNEQFF. The CDR3 coding sequence is TGTGCCAGCAGCCCACCTGGCAGGAATGAGCAGTTCTTC.

This chain uses TRBV28 with TRBJ1-1; 7 positions agree with TRBD1. The CDR3 is 15 residues long. V lost 1 base to trimming and J lost 1 base; unmatched junction nucleotides: 3. CDR1 and CDR2 from the germline V gene are MDHEN and SYDVKM. The CDR3 DNA reads TGTGCCAGCAGTTTATTTGCAGGGGGGAACACTGAAGCTTTCTTT. It encodes CASSLFAGGNTEAFF.

V and J are TRBV7-2 and TRBJ1-2; unclear D gene. Germline assignment: CDR1 SGHTA and CDR2 FQGNSA. The CDR3 is 15 amino acids. Trimming removed 1 base from V and 4 bases from J, with 13 bases in between. The CDR3 DNA reads as TGTGCCAGCAGCTTAGAGATAGGAGACGGCTATGGCTACACCTTC. This encodes CASSLEIGDGYGYTF.